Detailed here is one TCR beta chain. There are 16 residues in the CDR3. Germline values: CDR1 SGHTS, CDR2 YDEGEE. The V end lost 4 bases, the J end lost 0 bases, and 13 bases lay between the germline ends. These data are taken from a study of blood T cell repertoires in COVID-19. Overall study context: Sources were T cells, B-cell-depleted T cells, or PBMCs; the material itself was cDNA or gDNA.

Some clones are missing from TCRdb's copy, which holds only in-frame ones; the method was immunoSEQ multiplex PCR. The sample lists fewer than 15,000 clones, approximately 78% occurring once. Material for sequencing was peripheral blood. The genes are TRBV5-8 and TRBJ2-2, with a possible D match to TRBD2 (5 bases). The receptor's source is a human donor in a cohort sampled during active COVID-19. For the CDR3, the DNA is TGTGCCAGCAGCCCCGGACTCATTTCGAACACCGGGGAGCTGTTTTTT. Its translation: CASSPGLISNTGELFF.